This entry is about one T cell receptor (beta chain). At the DNA level, this CDR3 is encoded by other sequences in the same sample as well. The data originate from a study of blood T cell repertoires in COVID-19. Study as a whole: Material from acute and convalescent COVID-19 was sourced from the United States, Italy and Spain.

Some clones are missing from TCRdb's copy, which holds only in-frame ones; the method was immunoSEQ multiplex PCR. This sample has some 130,000 clones; approximately 80% occur once, and the top ten carry roughly 1.8%. CDR1 and CDR2 from the germline V gene are DFQATT and SNEGSKA (reference sequence). J was trimmed by 4 bases and V by 3 bases; bases with no gene match: 5. The CDR3 loop spans 13 amino acids. V is TRBV20-1 and J is TRBJ2-7; TRBD2 aligns across 8 bases. The specimen sequenced was peripheral blood. The receptor was derived from a man aged 65-85 years with acute or convalescent COVID-19. Written as DNA, the CDR3 is TGCAGTGCTAGTGGCGGGGGGAATTACGAGCAGTACTTC. This codes for CSASGGGNYEQYF.